This TCR beta chain was captured by sequencing in a study of blood T cell repertoires in COVID-19. Trimming removed 1 base from V and 1 base from J, with 4 bases in between. Germline assignment: CDR1 SGHTA and CDR2 FQGTGA. The CDR3 has 13 amino acids. As originally analysed: Reference gene primer amplification in the assay estimated nucleated cell counts. TCRdb keeps only in-frame clones here, not all; method: immunoSEQ multiplex PCR. For V, J and clone size, that table is used; D and trimming come from the DNA. The sample has roughly 130,000 clones; approximately 84% are singletons. The sequencing sample was made of PBMCs or T cells enriched from blood (not recorded which). The sequence was collected from a woman between 50 and 59 years old with acute COVID-19. The chain employs TRBV7-3 and TRBJ1-1, with D uncertain. CDR3 DNA: TGTGCCAGCAGCTTAAACTGGAACACTGAAGCTTTCTTT. Amino acids: CASSLNWNTEAFF.